The 7 T cell receptor beta chains below come from one sample, sequenced in a study of chemoradiotherapy in HPV16-positive cancers. Clones were read by immunoSEQ multiplex PCR, and TCRdb kept only the in-frame ones, dropping some. The data hold approximately 1,400 clones, with over 80% observed a single time. The sample was tumor tissue, taken from a patient who underwent chemoradiotherapy. All receptors derive from a human donor with HPV-associated anogenital cancer.

The chain is built from TRBV9 and TRBJ2-5; the match to TRBD2 covers 11 bases. The CDR3 is 16 residues long. CDR1 and CDR2 (germline): SGDLS, YYNGEE. The V segment lost 0 bases and the J segment 5 bases; nucleotides outside the gene matches: 6. In DNA form, the CDR3 reads TGTGCCAGCAGCGTAGTGGGGACTAGCGGTCTGGAGACCCAGTACTTC. Its translation: CASSVVGTSGLETQYF.

DNA for the CDR3: TGTGCCATCAGTGACTCGGACCATGGCTACACCTTC. Its protein is CAISDSDHGYTF. The chain uses TRBV10-3 and TRBJ1-2; no clear D gene. Trimming left V 3 bases short and J 6 bases short, with 8 bases between. Germline values: CDR1 ENHRY, CDR2 SYGVKD. The CDR3 runs to 12 residues.

V usage is TRBV5-4 and J usage is TRBJ2-7; D possibly uses TRBD1 or TRBD2 (5 bases each). CDR3 length equals 14 residues. Trimming left V 0 bases short and J 11 bases short, with 18 bases between. Germline V lookup: CDR1 SGHNT, CDR2 YYREEE (reference sequence). CDR3 nucleotides: TGTGCCAGCAGCTTGGAGAGGGGAGACCGTCCTGAGTACTTC. Translating gives CASSLERGDRPEYF.

This clone was seen once. The gene calls are TRBV9 and TRBJ1-4, with TRBD1 as a possible D gene (6 bases). V lost 3 bases, J lost 7 bases, and 10 bases lay in between. Germline values: CDR1 SGDLS, CDR2 YYNGEE. The CDR3 extends over 13 amino acids. CDR3 loop: CASSGGGTEKLFF. The CDR3 nucleotides read TGTGCCAGCAGCGGAGGGGGGACTGAAAAACTGTTTTTT. The whole variable domain, remainder taken from reference TRBV9 and TRBJ1-4, is DSGVTQTPKHLITATGQRVTLRCSPRSGDLSVYWYQQSLDQGLQFLIQYYNGEERAKGNILERFSAQQFPDLHSELNLSSLELGDSALYFCASSGGGTEKLFFGSGTQLSVL.

CDR3 in DNA: TGTGCCAGCAGGATAGGACAGAACTATGGCTACACCTTC. It is translated as CASRIGQNYGYTF. The J gene is TRBJ1-2, the V gene TRBV6-1, with D tentatively TRBD1 (6 bases). This CDR3 contains 13 residues. Deletions cut 6 bases from V and 2 bases from J, with 10 bases between. Germline-derived CDR1 and CDR2 are MNHNS and SASEGT.

The rearrangement joins TRBV5-4 to TRBJ2-7, with D possibly matching TRBD1 (6 bases). In germline, CDR1 is SGHNT, CDR2 YYREEE (reference sequence). There are 14 residues in the CDR3. The V end was cut by 1 base, the J end by 0 bases, with 8 bases between. The CDR3 spells CASSLWDNSYEQYF. DNA for the CDR3: TGTGCCAGCAGCTTGTGGGACAACTCCTACGAGCAGTACTTC.

In nucleotides, the CDR3 is TGTGCCAGCAGCCCGGTATTACGGACCCAGTACTTC. It translates to CASSPVLRTQYF. This sequence joins TRBV7-9 and TRBJ2-5; D remains unclear. CDR1 is SEHNR and CDR2 is FQNEAQ in the germline V gene (reference sequence). CDR3 size: 12 residues. V lost 5 bases, J lost 7 bases, and 11 bases lay in between.